This section outlines one T cell receptor (beta chain) sequence together with its context. The sample belongs to a study of T cell changes during pregnancy in multiple sclerosis. The assay was immunoSEQ multiplex PCR, and TCRdb's table has in-frame clones only and misses some. Of around 49,000 clones listed, approximately 91% were seen once; the top ten hold around 0.6%. Trimming pared 5 bases from V and 3 bases from J, leaving 16 bases between. The CDR3 consists of 16 residues. Germline loops: CDR1 SGHVS, CDR2 FNYEAQ. The chain recombines TRBV7-6 with TRBJ2-2; D possibly corresponds to TRBD1 (7 bases). The sequence derives from a female donor in good health, enrolled as a control in a pregnancy study. This specimen consisted of CD4+ T cells from peripheral blood mononuclear cells, obtained after pregnancy. In DNA, the CDR3 is TGTGCCAGCAGCCCCGTCAGGGGGGCGGACACCGGGGAGCTGTTTTTT. Encoded protein: CASSPVRGADTGELFF.